Listed here are 14 T cell receptor beta chains from one sample, sequenced in a study of T cell responses to AZD1222 COVID-19 vaccine. The data were produced by immunoSEQ multiplex PCR, yet TCRdb's version contains in-frame clones alone and is incomplete. The data show some 120,000 clones, 90% seen once. This material consisted of peripheral blood, taken on day 0 of AZD1222 vaccination. These receptors were collected from an adult in good health.

The genes are TRBV10-3 and TRBJ2-5; tentative D call: TRBD2 (6 bases). The CDR3 has 13 residues. Germline loops: CDR1 ENHRY, CDR2 SYGVKD. V was cut by 7 bases and J by 3 bases, with 12 bases left in between. DNA for the CDR3: TGTGCCATCACGGAGGGACTCAAAGAGACCCAGTACTTC. It encodes CAITEGLKETQYF.

The chain links TRBV14 to TRBJ2-7; D ambiguous. V lost 4 bases to trimming and J lost 0 bases, with 10 bases between them. The CDR3 is 14 amino acids. Germline CDR1 reads SGHDN; CDR2 reads FVKESK. In DNA form, the CDR3 reads TGTGCCAGCAGCCCTACTTGGACCTCCTACGAGCAGTACTTC. It translates to CASSPTWTSYEQYF.

The chain joins TRBV6-6 to TRBJ2-6; TRBD1 matches 7 bases. The trim removed 2 bases at V and 3 bases at J, leaving 4 bases unmatched. The CDR3 spans 16 residues. Germline CDR1 reads MNHNY; CDR2 reads SVGAGI (reference sequence). The CDR3 loop is CASSYRRGHGANVLTF. Written as DNA, the CDR3 is TGTGCCAGCAGTTACCGTAGGGGGCATGGGGCCAACGTCCTGACTTTC.

This rearrangement joins TRBV28 to TRBJ2-3; D is ambiguous. This CDR3 region has 14 residues. The germline V and J ends were trimmed by 6 bases and 6 bases, with 16 bases remaining between them. Looked up from germline, CDR1 is MDHEN and CDR2 is SYDVKM. In nucleotides, the CDR3 is TGTGCCAGCAGCCAATCCTCCAATGTGGATACGCAGTATTTT. It specifies CASSQSSNVDTQYF.

The V and J genes are TRBV7-6 and TRBJ2-2; D unresolved. Germline loops: CDR1 SGHVS, CDR2 FNYEAQ. This CDR3 contains 16 residues. Trimming removed 5 bases from V and 1 base from J, with 14 bases in between. The CDR3 reads CASSPRNILNTGELFF. In nucleotides, the CDR3 is TGTGCCAGCAGCCCAAGGAATATACTGAACACCGGGGAGCTGTTTTTT.

The CDR3 loop reads CASSSGQYNSPLHF. The CDR3 region has the DNA TGTGCCAGCAGCTCGGGACAGTATAATTCACCCCTCCACTTT. The gene calls are TRBV7-2 and TRBJ1-6, with TRBD1 identical over 7 bases. Germline CDR1 is SGHTA and CDR2 is FQGNSA. The CDR3 loop spans 14 amino acids. The V and J ends lost 4 bases and 4 bases, in that order; junction bases with no gene match: 1.

The chain couples TRBV15 to TRBJ1-5, with D maybe TRBD1 (5 bases). CDR3 length: 14 residues. Germline lookup yields CDR1 LNHNV and CDR2 YYDKDF (reference sequence). V was pared by 6 bases and J by 6 bases, with 15 bases between. Here the CDR3 DNA reads TGTGCCACCAGGAGGGGTCAGGAGGGTCAGCCCCAGCATTTT. This translates into CATRRGQEGQPQHF.

The rearrangement links TRBV6-5 to TRBJ1-5; TRBD1 matches at 8 bases. The CDR3 has 15 amino acids. J was trimmed by 0 bases and V by 5 bases; bases with no gene match: 3. The germline V gene has CDR1 MNHEY and CDR2 SVGAGI. The CDR3 DNA reads TGTGCCAGCAGTCGACAGGGGTTTAGCAATCAGCCCCAGCATTTT. Encoded protein: CASSRQGFSNQPQHF.

This chain joins TRBV5-5 and TRBJ2-7; 8 bases agree with TRBD2. Germline CDR1 is SGHKS and CDR2 is YYEKEE (reference sequence). With 4 bases clipped from V and 6 bases from J, the junction kept 9 bases outside the gene matches. This CDR3 region has 14 residues. CDR3 sequence: CASSTGLGSLEQYF. The CDR3 DNA follows: TGTGCCAGCAGCACGGGACTAGGGAGTCTCGAGCAGTACTTC.

The chain employs TRBV19 and TRBJ1-2, with 9 bases identical to TRBD1. J gave up 2 bases and V 4 bases, and 14 bases lay outside the gene matches. The CDR3 extends over 18 amino acids. Per the germline V gene, CDR1 is LNHDA and CDR2 is SQIVND (reference sequence). CDR3 loop: CASSTRDRAKGTNYGYTF. The CDR3 bases are TGTGCCAGTAGTACAAGGGACAGGGCGAAAGGCACGAACTATGGCTACACCTTC.

The chain uses TRBV7-8 and TRBJ1-6; D possibly corresponds to TRBD1 (5 bases). The ends were cut back, 1 base at V and 10 bases at J, with 8 bases in the middle. The CDR3 is 13 residues long. Looked up from germline, CDR1 is SGHVS and CDR2 is FQNEAQ. Here the CDR3 reads CASSLEAGSPLHF. As DNA, the CDR3 is TGTGCCAGCAGCTTAGAGGCAGGGTCACCCCTCCACTTT.

The gene calls are TRBV4-1 and TRBJ1-4; TRBD1 is a possible D gene (5 bases). V dropped 0 bases and J dropped 3 bases, with 11 bases sitting between them. The length of the CDR3 is 16 residues. CDR1 is MGHRA and CDR2 is YSYEKL in the germline V gene. CDR3: CASSQDLGAANEKLFF. Here the CDR3 DNA reads TGCGCCAGCAGCCAAGATCTAGGGGCAGCTAATGAAAAACTGTTTTTT.

In nucleotides, the CDR3 is TGTGCCAGCAGGAGTGGCACTCGCTACAATGAGCAGTTCTTC. Translated: CASRSGTRYNEQFF. The chain carries TRBV28 and TRBJ2-1; the D is unclear. Germline CDR1 reads MDHEN; CDR2 reads SYDVKM. The CDR3 length is 14 residues. V was shortened by 6 bases and J by 3 bases, with 12 bases between the two germline ends.

The V and J genes are TRBV9 and TRBJ2-1; the match to TRBD2 covers 16 bases. The CDR3 covers 16 residues. Looked up from germline, CDR1 is SGDLS and CDR2 is YYNGEE. Trimming cost V 1 base and J 10 bases; bases outside gene matches: 5. The DNA for the CDR3 is TGTGCCAGCAGCGTATCGGGACTAGCGGGAGGGCGGGAGCAGTTCTTC. This codes for CASSVSGLAGGREQFF.